Below are 22 T cell receptor beta chains sequenced from a single sample in a study of identical twins. TCRdb independently ran MiXCR on the 5' RACE reads; one entry per CDR3 protein. This sample has roughly 570,000 distinct CDR3 sequences; 9.6% occur once, and the top ten carry around 3%. This sample was shared with a second study, whose subject was yellow fever vaccine responses in identical twins.

Material for sequencing was PBMCs. These receptors originate from a woman aged 18-30 years in good health.

The table lists this clonotype with a few counts. The chain recombines TRBV15 with TRBJ1-2, with 7 bases identical to TRBD1. In germline, CDR1 is LNHNV, CDR2 YYDKDF (reference sequence). Trimming cost V 5 bases and J 8 bases; bases outside gene matches: 14. The CDR3 totals 15 residues. The CDR3 DNA reads as TGTGCCACCAGCCATAGGACAGGAGATCTAGGGGGCTACACCTTC. This gives the protein CATSHRTGDLGGYTF.

This chain links TRBV6-6 with TRBJ2-5; 8 nucleotides match TRBD2. V lost 0 bases, J lost 5 bases, and 5 bases stayed unmatched. The CDR3 spans 15 residues. Germline V lookup: CDR1 MNHNY, CDR2 SVGAGI (reference sequence). The CDR3 bases are TGTGCCAGCAGTTACTCGGGCCGGGAGGGGGAGACCCAGTACTTC. Its translation: CASSYSGREGETQYF.

This rearrangement joins TRBV30 to TRBJ1-3; D is unresolved. From germline, CDR1 is GTSNPN and CDR2 SVGIG (reference sequence). V dropped 6 bases and J dropped 0 bases, with 9 bases sitting between them. The CDR3 sequence is 13 residues long. In DNA form, the CDR3 reads TGTGCCTGCACACGGGACTCTGGAAACACCATATATTTT. Translated, it gives CACTRDSGNTIYF.

At least ten counts were recorded for this clonotype. The chain employs TRBV6-2 or TRBV6-3 and TRBJ1-5; D is undetermined. The CDR3 has 13 residues. The V end was cut by 4 bases, the J end by 6 bases, with 10 bases between. Per germline, CDR1 MNHEY and CDR2 SVGEGT. The CDR3 coding sequence is TGTGCCAGCAGTTTTATGGGGAGTCAGCCCCAGCATTTT. Translating it yields CASSFMGSQPQHF.

In its sample, this clonotype was seen a few times. The gene calls are TRBV3-1 and TRBJ2-5, with TRBD2 identical over 12 bases. CDR3 length equals 16 residues. Germline V CDR1 and CDR2: LGHDT, YNNKEL (reference sequence). J gave up 1 base and V 3 bases, and 3 bases lay outside the gene matches. CDR3 bases: TGTGCCAGCAGCCAGACTAGCGGGAGAATCCAAGAGACCCAGTACTTC. It yields the protein CASSQTSGRIQETQYF.

This chain links TRBV2 with TRBJ2-2; D not certain. Per germline, CDR1 SNHLY and CDR2 FYNNEI. The CDR3 contains 14 residues. V was clipped by 6 bases and J by 2 bases, with 10 bases between them. The chain's CDR3 is CASSSGGNTGELFF. CDR3 nucleotide sequence: TGTGCCAGCAGCTCGGGCGGAAACACCGGGGAGCTGTTTTTT.

Details on this clonotype: This may be a read error, as it is one base from a much larger clone. The chain carries TRBV24-1 and TRBJ2-7, with D hard to call. CDR1 KGHDR and CDR2 SFDVKD come from the germline V gene. The CDR3 length is 12 residues. CDR3 in DNA: TGTGCCACCAGTGAAGACGGTTACGGGCAGTACTTC. Its protein is CATSEDGYGQYF.

The V gene is TRBV7-2, the J gene TRBJ2-5, with D perhaps TRBD1 or TRBD2 (5 bases each). Germline V lookup: CDR1 SGHTA, CDR2 FQGNSA. The CDR3 spans 15 residues. The V and J ends lost 0 bases and 5 bases respectively, with 13 bases between them. This chain's CDR3 is CASSLAIGWGETQYF. CDR3 DNA sequence: TGTGCCAGCAGCTTAGCGATAGGCTGGGGGGAGACCCAGTACTTC. Filled out from reference TRBV7-2 and TRBJ2-5, the complete variable domain reads GAGVSQSPSNKVTEKGKDVELRCDPISGHTALYWYRQSLGQGLEFLIYFQGNSAPDKSGLPSDRFSAERTGGSVSTLTIQRTQQEDSAVYLCASSLAIGWGETQYFGPGTRLLVL.

This clonotype was detected many times. The V gene is TRBV27, the J gene TRBJ1-2, with D possibly TRBD1 on 5 matching bases. The germline V gene has CDR1 MNHEY and CDR2 SMNVEV (reference sequence). Trimming removed 6 bases from V and 5 bases from J, with 37 bases in between. The CDR3 is made up of 21 amino acids. In nucleotides, the CDR3 is TGTGCCAGCAGAGGCCCAGGGCAGGTCTTACGAACACCTCCAAAGTGGTATGGCTACACCTTC. This gives the protein CASRGPGQVLRTPPKWYGYTF.

The chain couples TRBV12-3 or TRBV12-4 to TRBJ1-5; 7 bases map to TRBD1. The CDR3 totals 15 residues. V lost 4 bases, J lost 1 base, and 4 bases stayed unmatched. DNA for the CDR3: TGTGCCAGCAGTTCGACAGGGAGGAGCAATCAGCCCCAGCATTTT. Amino acid sequence: CASSSTGRSNQPQHF.

In its sample, this clonotype was seen many times. The J gene is TRBJ2-7, the V gene TRBV29-1; 10 bases fit TRBD2. CDR1 SQVTM and CDR2 ANQGSEA come from the germline V gene. The CDR3 spans 13 residues. V gave up 5 bases and J gave up 3 bases; unmatched junction bases: 4. The CDR3 is CSVKLAGLYEQYF. The CDR3 nucleotides read TGCAGCGTTAAACTAGCGGGACTCTACGAGCAGTACTTC.

This clonotype was observed many times. This chain links TRBV5-1 with TRBJ2-3; 9 bases match TRBD1. V lost 0 bases and J lost 7; bases outside the gene matches: 3. Per the germline V gene, CDR1 is SGHRS and CDR2 is YFSETQ. The CDR3 runs 14 residues. CDR3 in amino acids: CASSLGQGENTQYF. CDR3 in DNA: TGCGCCAGCAGCTTGGGACAGGGGGAGAATACGCAGTATTTT. The full variable domain, with the rest looked up from reference TRBV5-1 and TRBJ2-3, is KAGVTQTPRYLIKTRGQQVTLSCSPISGHRSVSWYQQTPGQGLQFLFEYFSETQRNKGNFPGRFSGRQFSNSRSEMNVSTLELGDSALYLCASSLGQGENTQYFGPGTRLTVL.

The CDR3 region has the DNA TGTGCCAGTACTCTACGGCTAGGGGGAACCGGGGAGCTGTTTTTT. This codes for CASTLRLGGTGELFF. The chain joins TRBV19 to TRBJ2-2, with a possible D match to TRBD1 (6 bases). V was shortened by 7 bases and J by 5 bases, with 17 bases between the two germline ends. The CDR3 length is 15 residues. The V gene's germline CDR1 is LNHDA and CDR2 SQIVND (reference sequence).

This chain links TRBV6-5 with TRBJ1-5; D remains unclear. V lost 0 bases and J 10 bases, leaving 13 bases between the germline ends. The CDR3 length is 14 residues. CDR1 MNHEY and CDR2 SVGAGI come from the germline V gene. This CDR3 is CASSYSSRGGPQHF. CDR3 nucleotide sequence: TGTGCCAGCAGTTACTCGAGTCGGGGAGGTCCCCAGCATTTT.

This clonotype was found a few times. The chain links TRBV20-1 to TRBJ2-4; 7 positions agree with TRBD1. CDR3 length: 14 residues. V was clipped by 3 bases and J by 1 base; unmatched bases: 3. CDR1 and CDR2 (germline): DFQATT, SNEGSKA (reference sequence). The CDR3 is CSASPQGAKNIQYF. The CDR3 DNA reads TGCAGTGCTAGTCCACAGGGGGCCAAAAACATTCAGTACTTC.

V is TRBV30 and J is TRBJ2-3; 8 positions agree with TRBD2. V shed 8 bases and J 4 bases; nucleotides not matched to a gene: 5. The germline V gene has CDR1 GTSNPN and CDR2 SVGIG (reference sequence). The CDR3 covers 12 residues. The CDR3 spells CAGTSESDTQYF. CDR3 DNA sequence: TGTGCCGGGACTAGTGAGTCAGATACGCAGTATTTT.

The table lists this clonotype with a few counts. V usage is TRBV9 and J usage is TRBJ2-7, with TRBD2 as a possible D gene (7 bases). The CDR3 is 14 residues long. Germline values: CDR1 SGDLS, CDR2 YYNGEE. The germline V and J ends were trimmed by 3 bases and 6 bases, with 16 bases remaining between them. The CDR3 nucleotides are TGTGCCAGCAGCGGAGTTGGGAGGGGGGGCGAGCAGTACTTC. It yields the protein CASSGVGRGGEQYF.

In this sample, this clonotype turned up many times. The chain links TRBV5-1 to TRBJ2-2; 7 bases are shared with TRBD2. Germline lookup yields CDR1 SGHRS and CDR2 YFSETQ. The V segment lost 10 bases and the J segment 1 base; nucleotides outside the gene matches: 13. CDR3 length: 16 amino acids. This CDR3 reads CAGTGGKLENTGELFF. The DNA of the CDR3 is TGCGCCGGCACCGGGGGGAAACTCGAGAACACCGGGGAGCTGTTTTTT.

The chain couples TRBV28 to TRBJ2-7, with D unresolved. The germline CDR1 and CDR2 sequences are MDHEN and SYDVKM. V gave up 6 bases and J gave up 4 bases, with 13 bases separating them. The CDR3 runs 13 residues. The chain's CDR3 is CASSRNGRYEQYF. The CDR3 DNA reads as TGTGCCAGCAGCCGGAATGGAAGGTACGAGCAGTACTTC.

In its sample, this clonotype was seen a few times. The chain links TRBV20-1 to TRBJ2-7, with a tentative D call TRBD2 (7 bases). CDR3 size: 15 residues. Germline V gene data show CDR1 as DFQATT and CDR2 as SNEGSKA (reference sequence). Trimming took off 5 bases at V and 2 bases at J, with 19 bases between the two ends. The CDR3 nucleotides are TGCAGTGCTCCTAGGGGGGGCGCAGGGGCCTACGAGCAGTACTTC. It encodes CSAPRGGAGAYEQYF.

This clonotype was seen repeatedly, ten times or more. The chain employs TRBV6-5 and TRBJ2-3; D gene uncertain. The V gene lost 2 bases and the J gene lost 0 bases, with 9 bases spanning the gap. The CDR3 sequence is 15 residues long. Germline V gives CDR1 MNHEY, CDR2 SVGAGI. CDR3 DNA sequence: TGTGCCAGCAGTTACCTCGCGGCTAGCACAGATACGCAGTATTTT. Amino acid sequence: CASSYLAASTDTQYF.

This clonotype showed up many times. The chain is built from TRBV30 and TRBJ2-1; 9 bases line up with TRBD1. Trimming removed 5 bases from V and 5 bases from J; junction bases left unmatched: 10. The length of the CDR3 is 15 residues. Germline CDR1 GTSNPN, CDR2 SVGIG (reference sequence). Written as DNA, the CDR3 is TGTGCCTGGGCTCGGACAGGGGTCTGGCACAATGAGCAGTTCTTC. It codes for CAWARTGVWHNEQFF.